This T cell receptor beta chain came from a study of shared clonotypes between healthy human individuals. As processed by the authors: Filtering differed, since immunoSEQ gave only junction sequences and no quality scores. Generated by immunoSEQ multiplex PCR, the TCRdb table keeps only in-frame clones and is missing some. Clone size and V and J calls were adopted from that table, with D and trimming inferred from the DNA. The sample has roughly 770,000 clones, about 96% seen once. Positively selected for CCR7, the CD45RO-negative cells used as naive CD8 cells excluded terminally differentiated effector memory CD45RA+ cells. CDR1 and CDR2 from the germline V gene are MNHEY and SVGAGI. Unmatched junction bases numbered 7, after V lost 5 bases and J lost 5 bases. The CDR3 spans 15 residues.

Sequences were obtained from naive CD8+ T cells sorted from blood. The J gene is TRBJ2-3, the V gene TRBV6-5; 10 bases are shared with TRBD2. The clonotype comes from a man aged 30 to 45 in good health. CDR3 sequence reads: CASSISGRSIDTQYF. DNA of the CDR3: TGTGCCAGCAGTATTAGCGGGAGGTCTATAGATACGCAGTATTTT.